This TCR beta chain was recovered during a study of cytomegalovirus exposure and HLA in healthy donors. Researchers ran the PCR with 60 Vbeta and 13 Jbeta primers. Generated by immunoSEQ multiplex PCR, the TCRdb table keeps only in-frame clones and is missing some. The data show more than 150,000 clones, 75% to 85% seen once. V shed 2 bases, J shed 7 bases, and the junction held 8 bases outside the gene matches. Germline V gene lookup returns CDR1 SQVTM and CDR2 ANQGSEA. The CDR3 length is 14 residues. This receptor was identified in a boy aged 10-17 years in good health and CMV-seronegative. Sequencing was done on a sample of PBMCs. J is TRBJ2-1 and V is TRBV29-1, with 7 positions matching TRBD1. This CDR3 is CSVEPGGWENEQFF. CDR3 nucleotides: TGCAGCGTTGAACCAGGGGGTTGGGAGAATGAGCAGTTCTTC.